Shown below are 20 T cell receptor beta chains from a single sample sequenced in a study of T cell responses to AZD1222 COVID-19 vaccine. Sequencing used immunoSEQ multiplex PCR; TCRdb keeps in-frame clones, though not all of them. The sample lists roughly 100,000 clones, roughly 83% seen once, with around 14% in the top ten. The sample consisted of peripheral blood, taken 28 days after the second AZD1222 dose. The receptors shown here come from an adult who received the AZD1222 COVID-19 vaccine.

V and J are TRBV5-1 and TRBJ2-5; maybe TRBD2 (5 bases). V was shortened by 9 bases and J by 7 bases, with 31 bases between the two germline ends. Germline CDR1 reads SGHRS; CDR2 reads YFSETQ. The CDR3 covers 17 residues. Written as DNA, the CDR3 is TGCGCCATCTTGCCAGCGGAACCCATTAATAGATTTTGGACCCAGTACTTC. Amino acid sequence: CAILPAEPINRFWTQYF.

The chain couples TRBV25-1 to TRBJ1-6, with D uncertain. Deletions cut 8 bases from V and 5 bases from J, with 10 bases between. The CDR3 runs to 13 residues. CDR1 MGHDK and CDR2 SYGVNS come from the germline V gene. The CDR3 loop reads CASLDENNSPLHF. CDR3 nucleotide sequence: TGTGCCAGCCTCGATGAAAATAATTCACCCCTCCACTTT.

A single count supports this clone. The rearrangement joins TRBV28 to TRBJ2-1; 8 nucleotides align to TRBD2. CDR3 length: 17 amino acids. The V gene's germline CDR1 is MDHEN and CDR2 SYDVKM. J lost 6 bases, V lost 5 bases, and 15 bases had no gene match. The CDR3 region has the DNA TGTGCCAGCAGTCGCCCCCCGGGACTAGTGTTGACCAATGAGCAGTTCTTC. As protein: CASSRPPGLVLTNEQFF.

This clone turned up a few times. The chain has TRBV18 and TRBJ1-3; the D gene is possibly TRBD1 (5 bases). Per the germline V gene, CDR1 is KGHSH and CDR2 is LQKENI. V was trimmed by 0 bases and J by 2 bases, leaving 5 bases between them. The CDR3 runs to 14 residues. In nucleotides, the CDR3 is TGTGCCAGCTCACCACCGGGGGCTGGAAACACCATATATTTT. This encodes CASSPPGAGNTIYF.

This clone occurred once. The J gene is TRBJ1-2, the V gene TRBV30, with 8 bases lining up with TRBD1. CDR1 and CDR2 (germline): GTSNPN, SVGIG (reference sequence). The CDR3 contains 13 residues. V lost 2 bases to trimming and J lost 7 bases; unmatched junction nucleotides: 6. The CDR3, as DNA: TGTGCCTGGAGTTCTACAGGGGGAAGTGGCTACACCTTC. This codes for CAWSSTGGSGYTF.

The chain couples TRBV13 to TRBJ2-3; 10 nucleotides match TRBD2. The ends lost 5 bases at V and 10 bases at J; junction bases unmatched: 15. The CDR3 totals 16 residues. The V gene's germline CDR1 is PRHDT and CDR2 FYEKMQ (reference sequence). In nucleotides, the CDR3 is TGTGCCAGCAGCCCCAGGGTAGCGGGGGGACGAGTTTCGCAGTATTTT. Amino acid sequence: CASSPRVAGGRVSQYF.

The genes are TRBV5-4 and TRBJ2-7; D is ambiguous. Trimming removed 0 bases from V and 5 bases from J, with 9 bases in between. Germline-derived CDR1 and CDR2 are SGHNT and YYREEE (reference sequence). The CDR3 sequence is 13 residues long. This CDR3 reads CASSLDLGHEQYF. CDR3 DNA: TGTGCCAGCAGCTTGGACCTAGGCCACGAGCAGTACTTC.

The chain is built from TRBV9 and TRBJ1-2; D is unresolved. CDR3 length equals 15 residues. V gave up 4 bases and J gave up 0 bases, with 13 bases separating them. CDR1 SGDLS and CDR2 YYNGEE come from the germline V gene. This CDR3 reads CASSPYRGTNYGYTF. As DNA, the CDR3 is TGTGCCAGCAGCCCCTACCGAGGAACTAACTATGGCTACACCTTC.

J is TRBJ2-1 and V is TRBV12-5; TRBD1 might be the D (5 bases). Between the trimmed V and J ends, which lost 5 bases and 1 base, there was a span of 12 bases. Germline V lookup: CDR1 LGHNT, CDR2 FRNRAP. The CDR3 length is 15 residues. CDR3 residues: CASGSQAGSYNEQFF. The DNA for the CDR3 is TGTGCTAGTGGTAGCCAGGCAGGGTCCTACAATGAGCAGTTCTTC.

This chain connects TRBV9 to TRBJ1-1; no clear D gene. V lost 0 bases to trimming and J lost 1 base, with 7 bases between them. The germline gives CDR1 SGDLS, CDR2 YYNGEE. The CDR3 covers 14 residues. The CDR3 spells CASSVGEANTEAFF. In nucleotides, the CDR3 is TGTGCCAGCAGCGTAGGGGAGGCGAACACTGAAGCTTTCTTT.

This chain connects TRBV19 to TRBJ2-7; D call uncertain. Per the germline V gene, CDR1 is LNHDA and CDR2 is SQIVND (reference sequence). This CDR3 comprises 14 residues. Trimming left V 3 bases short and J 2 bases short, with 11 bases between. CDR3 protein: CASSMMDGAYEQYF. CDR3 DNA: TGTGCCAGTAGTATGATGGACGGAGCCTACGAGCAGTACTTC.

This rearrangement joins TRBV6-1 to TRBJ1-5; D perhaps matches TRBD1 (6 bases). The V end lost 2 bases, the J end lost 3 bases, and 14 bases lay between the germline ends. Germline CDR1 is MNHNS and CDR2 is SASEGT. This CDR3 is 16 amino acids long. The CDR3 DNA reads TGTGCCAGCAGTGAACTAGGGACACTAAACAATCAGCCCCAGCATTTT. Residues: CASSELGTLNNQPQHF.

This rearrangement joins TRBV6-5 to TRBJ2-7; either TRBD1 or TRBD2 may supply D (5 bases each). Germline CDR1 is MNHEY and CDR2 is SVGAGI. The V end lost 6 bases, the J end lost 3 bases, and 15 bases lay between the germline ends. The CDR3 length is 14 residues. CDR3: CASRRPGRNYEQYF. In DNA, the CDR3 is TGTGCCAGCAGGCGCCCGGGACGGAACTACGAGCAGTACTTC.

This sequence joins TRBV19 and TRBJ1-2, with TRBD1 matching 7 bases. Germline V CDR1 and CDR2: LNHDA, SQIVND (reference sequence). This CDR3 has 14 amino acids. The V segment lost 5 bases and the J segment 4 bases; nucleotides outside the gene matches: 7. Here the CDR3 reads CASSPGQWGYGYTF. The CDR3 DNA is TGTGCCAGTAGTCCGGGACAGTGGGGCTATGGCTACACCTTC.

The chain recombines TRBV5-1 with TRBJ2-7; D is possibly TRBD1 (6 bases). CDR3 length: 13 amino acids. With 4 bases removed from V and 2 bases from J, the gap between germline ends came to 10 bases. Germline CDR1 SGHRS, CDR2 YFSETQ. The chain's CDR3 is CASSQDRPYEQYF. CDR3 bases: TGCGCCAGCAGCCAGGACAGACCCTACGAGCAGTACTTC.

The V and J genes are TRBV19 and TRBJ2-1, with D possibly being TRBD2 (5 bases). With 6 bases removed from V and 8 bases from J, the gap between germline ends came to 14 bases. CDR1 is LNHDA and CDR2 is SQIVND in the germline V gene (reference sequence). The CDR3 is 13 amino acids. The CDR3 protein is CASSLSEGDEQFF. The CDR3 coding sequence is TGTGCCAGTAGCCTCTCAGAGGGTGATGAGCAGTTCTTC.

The chain joins TRBV6-6 to TRBJ2-7, with D unresolved. Trimming stripped 5 bases from V and 2 bases from J, with 4 bases between. Germline V gene data show CDR1 as MNHNY and CDR2 as SVGAGI (reference sequence). This CDR3 comprises 11 residues. The CDR3 sequence: CASSLTYEQYF. CDR3 nucleotides: TGTGCCAGCAGTCTGACCTACGAGCAGTACTTC.

The chain employs TRBV7-9 and TRBJ2-2; 7 nucleotides agree with TRBD1. The CDR3 extends over 15 amino acids. J lost 6 bases, V lost 4 bases, and 8 bases had no gene match. Germline V CDR1 and CDR2: SEHNR, FQNEAQ (reference sequence). CDR3 sequence (DNA): TGTGCCAGCAGCTCCACCCGACAGGGACCCGGGGAGCTGTTTTTT. Its protein is CASSSTRQGPGELFF.

The rearrangement uses TRBV18 and TRBJ2-7, with TRBD2 as a possible D gene (6 bases). CDR1 is KGHSH, CDR2 LQKENI, per germline. V lost 6 bases, J lost 4 bases, and 25 bases lay in between. This CDR3 region has 17 residues. As DNA, the CDR3 is TGTGCCAGCTCGGGGGGAATTAAACTAGCTCGGGCTTACGAGCAGTACTTC. Residues: CASSGGIKLARAYEQYF.

J is TRBJ1-6 and V is TRBV6-5; TRBD1 might be the D (6 bases). The CDR3 runs 14 residues. Trimming removed 3 bases from V and 9 bases from J, with 12 bases in between. Germline V gene data show CDR1 as MNHEY and CDR2 as SVGAGI. The DNA for the CDR3 is TGTGCCAGCAGTTATACCCGAGGGGGTTCACCCCTCCACTTT. Translated: CASSYTRGGSPLHF.